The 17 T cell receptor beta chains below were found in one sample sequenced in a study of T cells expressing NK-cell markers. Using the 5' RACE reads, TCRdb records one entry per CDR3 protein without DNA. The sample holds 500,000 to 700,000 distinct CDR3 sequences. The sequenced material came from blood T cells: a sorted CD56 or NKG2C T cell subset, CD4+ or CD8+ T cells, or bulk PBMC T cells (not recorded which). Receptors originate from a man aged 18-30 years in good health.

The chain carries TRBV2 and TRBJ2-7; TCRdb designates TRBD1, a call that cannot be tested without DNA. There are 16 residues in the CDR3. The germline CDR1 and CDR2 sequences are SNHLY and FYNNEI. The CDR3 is CASSDLGLRGAYEQYF.

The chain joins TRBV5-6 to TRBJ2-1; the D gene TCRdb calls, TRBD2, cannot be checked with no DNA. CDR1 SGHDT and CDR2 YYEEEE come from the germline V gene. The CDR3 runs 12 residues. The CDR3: CASSIGTTGLFF.

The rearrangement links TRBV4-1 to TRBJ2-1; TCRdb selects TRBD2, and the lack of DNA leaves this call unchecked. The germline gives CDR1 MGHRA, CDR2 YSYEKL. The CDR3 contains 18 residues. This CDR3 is CASSQDTGSSDSYNEQFF.

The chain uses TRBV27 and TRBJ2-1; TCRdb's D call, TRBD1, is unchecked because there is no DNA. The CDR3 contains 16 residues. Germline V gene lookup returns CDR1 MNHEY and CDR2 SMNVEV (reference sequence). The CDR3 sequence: CASSLWRTRSYNEQFF.

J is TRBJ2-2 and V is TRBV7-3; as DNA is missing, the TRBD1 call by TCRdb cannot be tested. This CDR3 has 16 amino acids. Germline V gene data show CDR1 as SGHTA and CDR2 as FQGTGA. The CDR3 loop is CASSFRDRAATGELFF.

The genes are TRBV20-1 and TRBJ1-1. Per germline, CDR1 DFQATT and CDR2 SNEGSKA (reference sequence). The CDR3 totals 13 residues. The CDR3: CSARGLMRDQAFF.

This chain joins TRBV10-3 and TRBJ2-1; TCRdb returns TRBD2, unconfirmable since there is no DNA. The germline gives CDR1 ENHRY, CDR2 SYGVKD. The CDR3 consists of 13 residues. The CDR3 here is CAIRISSTAHWFF.

The CDR3 loop reads CASSRAGVTGNEQFF. The chain has TRBV18 and TRBJ2-1; the TRBD2 assignment by TCRdb is unverifiable without DNA. The CDR3 has 15 amino acids. CDR1 and CDR2 (germline): KGHSH, LQKENI.

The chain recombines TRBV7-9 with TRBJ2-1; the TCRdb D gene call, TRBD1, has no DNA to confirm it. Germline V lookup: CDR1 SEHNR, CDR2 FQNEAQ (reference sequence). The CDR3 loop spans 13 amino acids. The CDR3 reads CASIPQGLDEQFF.

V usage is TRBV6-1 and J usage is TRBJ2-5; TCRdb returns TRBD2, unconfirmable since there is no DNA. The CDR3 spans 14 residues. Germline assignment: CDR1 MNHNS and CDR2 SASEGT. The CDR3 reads CASSPPPEAETQYF.

This CDR3 reads CASSLVLAGHEQYF. The chain employs TRBV28 and TRBJ2-7; as DNA is missing, the TRBD2 call by TCRdb cannot be tested. CDR1 MDHEN and CDR2 SYDVKM come from the germline V gene. The CDR3 is 14 amino acids.

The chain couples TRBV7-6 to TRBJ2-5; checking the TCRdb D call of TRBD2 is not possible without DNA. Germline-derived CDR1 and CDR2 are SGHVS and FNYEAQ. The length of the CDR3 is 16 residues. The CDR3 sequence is CASSPGTSSAIETQYF.

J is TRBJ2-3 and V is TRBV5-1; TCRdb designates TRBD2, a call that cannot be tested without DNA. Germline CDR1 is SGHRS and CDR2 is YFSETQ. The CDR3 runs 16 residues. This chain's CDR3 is CASSHGLAGDTDTQYF.

The CDR3 loop is CATQQQLGTAKNYGYTF. The chain has TRBV12-3 or TRBV12-4 and TRBJ1-2. The CDR3 has 17 residues.

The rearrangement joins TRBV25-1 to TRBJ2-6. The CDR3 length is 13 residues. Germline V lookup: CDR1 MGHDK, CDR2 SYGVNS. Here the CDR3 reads CASQGPSSSVLTF.

CDR3 loop: CSATLRKNTQYF. The chain has TRBV29-1 and TRBJ2-3; no DNA is available, so the TRBD2 call from TCRdb remains unchecked. The CDR3 has 12 residues. Looked up from germline, CDR1 is SQVTM and CDR2 is ANQGSEA.

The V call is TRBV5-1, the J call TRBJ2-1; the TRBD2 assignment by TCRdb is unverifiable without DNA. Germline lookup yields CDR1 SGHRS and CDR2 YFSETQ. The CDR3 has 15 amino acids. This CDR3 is CASSLVPSELNEQFF.